This is a list of T cell receptor beta chains from one sample in a study of blood T cells in healthy people across ages. TCRdb independently ran MiXCR on the 5' RACE reads; one entry per CDR3 protein. The sample has some 940,000 distinct CDR3 sequences, 25% to 30% seen once. These same data were also listed under a study on T cells of mothers and their children.

Sequenced: blood. These receptors came from a woman aged 40-49 years in good health. The CDR3 runs from the conserved cysteine through the conserved F or W. The D gene is left open where the match is weak. Size is omitted from some rows. Given values are once, few, many or a class for expanded clones.

v_gene	d_gene	abundance	j_gene	CDR3nt	CDR3aa
TRBV6-2/TRBV6-3	-	few	TRBJ2-3	TGTGCCAGCAGTCACGCAGGGGCGCAGTATTTT	CASSHAGAQYF
TRBV27	-	-	TRBJ2-1	TGTGCCAGCAGTTTATTTGGCGTGCGTAATGAGCAGTTCTTC	CASSLFGVRNEQFF
TRBV5-1	-	-	TRBJ2-5	TGCGCCAGCAGCCTCGACAGTTTCCGAGAAACCCAGTACTTC	CASSLDSFRETQYF
TRBV27	TRBD1	few	TRBJ2-7	TGTGCCAGCAGTTTCTCGACAACCAGGACAGGAATAACCTACGAGCAGTACTTC	CASSFSTTRTGITYEQYF
TRBV12-3/TRBV12-4	TRBD1	-	TRBJ1-5	TGTGCCAGCAGTTTTGGGGACAGCGCTAATCAGCTCCAGCATTTT	CASSFGDSANQLQHF
TRBV4-3	-	-	TRBJ2-1	TGCGCCAGCAGCCAAGATCGTTCAGGAGTTTCCTACAATGAGCAGTTCTTC	CASSQDRSGVSYNEQFF
TRBV18	-	once	TRBJ2-1	TGTGCCAGCTCACCCCTTTCAGGGATCTCCTACAATGAGCAGTTCTTC	CASSPLSGISYNEQFF
TRBV12-3/TRBV12-4	TRBD2	many	TRBJ2-7	TGTGCCAGCAGTTTACGGGGGGGGCCAAACGAGCAGTACTTC	CASSLRGGPNEQYF
TRBV9	-	few	TRBJ2-7	TGTGCCAGCAGCCTCCCCCGCGGATACGAGCAGTACTTC	CASSLPRGYEQYF
TRBV4-1	TRBD1	few	TRBJ1-2	TGCGCCAGCAGCCAGGAGGGGGCGGACCTCGGCTACACCTTC	CASSQEGADLGYTF
TRBV18	-	-	TRBJ2-7	TGTGCCAGCCCACCAAGTCACAGTTCGTCCGAGCAGTACTTC	CASPPSHSSSEQYF
TRBV5-1	-	few	TRBJ1-4	TGCGCCAGCAGCGGGACATCAACTAATGAAAAACTGTTTTTT	CASSGTSTNEKLFF
TRBV28	-	-	TRBJ1-1	TGTGCCAGCAGCTCCCCAGAGACGGCGAACACTGAAGCTTTCTTT	CASSSPETANTEAFF
TRBV29-1	-	many	TRBJ2-1	TGCAGCGTTGAAGATCGGTTTGTTATTCAGGACACCTACAATGAGCAGTTCTTC	CSVEDRFVIQDTYNEQFF
TRBV9	-	many	TRBJ2-1	TGTGCCAGCAGCGCCCGCGGTGGGGAGAATGAGCAGTTCTTC	CASSARGGENEQFF
TRBV20-1	TRBD1	-	TRBJ2-7	TGCAGTGCTAGTTTGGGGACAGGGGTCTACGAGCAGTACTTC	CSASLGTGVYEQYF
TRBV5-1	-	-	TRBJ1-5	TGCGCCAGCAGGTTTGGTCCAGGTTCATATCAGCCCCAGCATTTT	CASRFGPGSYQPQHF
TRBV5-1	-	many	TRBJ2-7	TGCGCCAGCAGCGTATCCGGGACTTCCTACGAGCAGTACTTC	CASSVSGTSYEQYF
TRBV5-1	TRBD2	few	TRBJ2-3	TGCGCCAGCAGCTTGGGCGGGACTAGGCCCCCAGATACGCAGTATTTT	CASSLGGTRPPDTQYF
TRBV7-8	TRBD1	-	TRBJ2-1	TGTGCCAGCAGCTTACCCCGACGCTTAGGGGAGGACAGGGGGTTTAATGAGCGGTTCTTC	CASSLPRRLGEDRGFNERFF
TRBV12-3/TRBV12-4	-	-	TRBJ1-6	TGTGCCAGCCGGGGGACATCTGAAAATTCACCCCTCCACTTT	CASRGTSENSPLHF
TRBV7-2	-	many	TRBJ1-2	TGTGCCAGCAGCTTAGGGACGGCAATTAACTATGGCTACACCTTC	CASSLGTAINYGYTF
TRBV5-6	-	-	TRBJ2-7	TGTGCCAGCAGCTTGATGATCAGTCCCGGCTACGAGCAGTACTTC	CASSLMISPGYEQYF
TRBV6-6	-	many	TRBJ2-7	TGTGCCAGCAGGACAACAGGAATTAGCTACGAGCAGTACTTC	CASRTTGISYEQYF
TRBV7-9	TRBD1	few	TRBJ2-7	TGTGCCAGCAGCTTCCGGGACAGGGGACCCGACGAGCAGTACTTC	CASSFRDRGPDEQYF
TRBV12-3/TRBV12-4	TRBD1	-	TRBJ1-4	TGTGCCAGCAGCCTGAGGGGGCATAGGTCGACTGAAAAACTGTTTTTT	CASSLRGHRSTEKLFF
TRBV29-1	TRBD1	many	TRBJ1-5	TGCAGCGTTGGACAGGGGAACGATCAGCCCCAGCATTTT	CSVGQGNDQPQHF
TRBV11-2	-	many	TRBJ2-7	TGTGCCAGCAGCCAGGACTTCGGGGGCGAGCAGTACTTC	CASSQDFGGEQYF
TRBV4-1	-	many	TRBJ2-3	TGCGCCAGCAGCCATTCCACAGATACGCAGTATTTT	CASSHSTDTQYF
TRBV9	TRBD1	-	TRBJ1-2	TGTGCCAGCAGCGTAGATTTCTTCCGACAGGGGGTGGAAGGCTACACCTTC	CASSVDFFRQGVEGYTF
TRBV7-3	-	-	TRBJ2-3	TGTGCCAGCAGCGCCGGGACCCTCATCACAGATACGCAGTATTTT	CASSAGTLITDTQYF
TRBV4-1	-	few	TRBJ2-5	TGCGCCAGCAGCCAAGAGATACGCGGGGGCCTCCAAGAGACCCAGTACTTC	CASSQEIRGGLQETQYF
TRBV7-3	-	many	TRBJ2-6	TGTGCCAGCAGCTTTACAGGGTATGGGGCCAACGTCCTGACTTTC	CASSFTGYGANVLTF
TRBV9	TRBD1	few	TRBJ2-1	TGTGCCAGCAGCGTAGAACAGGGGGTGGATGAGCAGTTCTTC	CASSVEQGVDEQFF
TRBV6-5	-	-	TRBJ2-7	TGTGCCAGCGCTTGGGACCGGAGCTCCTACGAGCAGTACTTC	CASAWDRSSYEQYF
TRBV6-5	TRBD1	-	TRBJ2-7	TGTGCCAGCAGTATACCGGGACAGGGACCCTACGAGCAGTACTTC	CASSIPGQGPYEQYF
TRBV6-6	-	few	TRBJ2-5	TGTGCCAGCAGTTACTCGAATGAGGGAGAGACCCAGTACTTC	CASSYSNEGETQYF
TRBV10-3	TRBD1	-	TRBJ2-2	TGTGGGACAGGGGTTATGAACGGGGAGCTGTTTTTT	CGTGVMNGELFF
TRBV29-1	TRBD2	-	TRBJ2-1	TGCAGCGTTGAGCCGGGAGGGGATGAGCAGTTCTTC	CSVEPGGDEQFF
TRBV7-2	TRBD1	-	TRBJ1-6	TGTGCCAGCAGCCCCGGGGGACAGCATTCACCCCTCCACTTT	CASSPGGQHSPLHF
TRBV6-1	-	-	TRBJ2-3	TGTGCCAGCGGTAAAAGGGTGGGGCGGGATACGCAGTATTTT	CASGKRVGRDTQYF
TRBV7-8	-	many	TRBJ2-7	TGTGCCAGCAGCTTCGGTGGAGGGGGCGAGCAGTACTTC	CASSFGGGGEQYF
TRBV20-1	-	few	TRBJ2-2	TGCAGTGCTAGATCCTTTGCCGGGACACCTAACACCGGGGAGCTGTTTTTT	CSARSFAGTPNTGELFF
TRBV12-3/TRBV12-4	-	few	TRBJ1-5	TGTGCCAGCAGCCCCAAAGGTTGGGGGATTCAGCCCCAGCATTTT	CASSPKGWGIQPQHF
TRBV6-5	TRBD1	-	TRBJ2-1	TGTGCCAGCAGTCCCGGGGACAGGGTTCCTGAGCAGTTCTTC	CASSPGDRVPEQFF
TRBV7-3	TRBD2	-	TRBJ2-1	TGTGCCAGCAGCCCCCTTGGAGCGGGGGGATCTGAGCAGTTCTTC	CASSPLGAGGSEQFF
TRBV19	TRBD2	once	TRBJ2-4	TGTGCCGGTATCAGGACTAGCGGAGCCAAAAACATTCAGTACTTC	CAGIRTSGAKNIQYF
TRBV20-1	TRBD1	-	TRBJ2-7	TGCAGTGCTAGAGATTCACACGGGACAGGGCTCGCCTACGAGCAGTACTTC	CSARDSHGTGLAYEQYF
TRBV7-2	-	few	TRBJ2-2	TGTGCCAGCAGCTTGCCCGAAGCTGGCGGGACCGGGGAGCTGTTTTTT	CASSLPEAGGTGELFF
TRBV28	TRBD1	few	TRBJ2-1	TGTGCCAGCAGTTTAGGTACAGGGGTTACCTACAATGAGCAGTTCTTC	CASSLGTGVTYNEQFF
TRBV5-1	TRBD1	-	TRBJ2-1	TGCGCCAGCAGCTATAACAGGGGCTTGGACAATGAGCAGTTCTTC	CASSYNRGLDNEQFF
TRBV21-1	-	-	TRBJ1-1	TGTGCCAGCAGCACCACAGGGGGCGGTTTGAGGAACACTGAAGCTTTCTTT	CASSTTGGGLRNTEAFF
TRBV5-5	-	many	TRBJ2-4	TGTGCCAGCAGCTCCGCCGGAGGCCTCCAAAACATTCAGTACTTC	CASSSAGGLQNIQYF
TRBV28	TRBD2	few	TRBJ2-1	TGTGCCAGCAGTTTACGGACTAGCAGATACAATGAGCAGTTCTTC	CASSLRTSRYNEQFF
TRBV14	TRBD1	many	TRBJ2-7	TGTGCCAGCAGCAAAGAGGGACAGGGCCTGATCTACGAGCAGTACTTC	CASSKEGQGLIYEQYF
TRBV6-5	TRBD2	few	TRBJ2-3	TGTGCCAGCGCGGCGGGACTAGCGGGGGGGTATAGCACAGATACGCAGTATTTT	CASAAGLAGGYSTDTQYF
TRBV2	TRBD1	-	TRBJ1-1	TGTGCCAGCAGTCACCCGGGGACACAGGGGTCTGAAGCTTTCTTT	CASSHPGTQGSEAFF